The clone carrying this T cell receptor (beta chain) was counted once. Its antigen is not identified. The data belong to a study of T cell responses to AZD1222 COVID-19 vaccine. Study outcomes and limitations: Seropositive status at baseline applied to only a handful of AZD1222 recipients. CD4 TCRs associated with vaccination spanned spike, dominating at 160-218 and 743-854. Among spike-specific TCRs, nearly half reportedly target unmutated variant regions.

V lost 3 bases to trimming and J lost 4 bases, with 12 bases between them. Germline CDR1 reads MDHEN; CDR2 reads SYDVKM. This CDR3 spans 15 amino acids. Profiled with immunoSEQ multiplex PCR; TCRdb holds only in-frame clones, not every one. The table includes 85,000 to 130,000 clones, 70% to 90% detected once. The clonotype comes from an adult in good health. V usage is TRBV28 and J usage is TRBJ2-2; D not resolved. Sequenced material: peripheral blood, taken on day 0 of AZD1222 vaccination. CDR3 region: CASSFGGVSTGELFF. The DNA for the CDR3 is TGTGCCAGCAGTTTCGGTGGGGTCAGCACCGGGGAGCTGTTTTTT. The full variable domain, its missing parts supplied by reference TRBV28 and TRBJ2-2, is DVKVTQSSRYLVKRTGEKVFLECVQDMDHENMFWYRQDPGLGLRLIYFSYDVKMKEKGDIPEGYSVSREKKERFSLILESASTNQTSMYLCASSFGGVSTGELFFGEGSRLTVL.